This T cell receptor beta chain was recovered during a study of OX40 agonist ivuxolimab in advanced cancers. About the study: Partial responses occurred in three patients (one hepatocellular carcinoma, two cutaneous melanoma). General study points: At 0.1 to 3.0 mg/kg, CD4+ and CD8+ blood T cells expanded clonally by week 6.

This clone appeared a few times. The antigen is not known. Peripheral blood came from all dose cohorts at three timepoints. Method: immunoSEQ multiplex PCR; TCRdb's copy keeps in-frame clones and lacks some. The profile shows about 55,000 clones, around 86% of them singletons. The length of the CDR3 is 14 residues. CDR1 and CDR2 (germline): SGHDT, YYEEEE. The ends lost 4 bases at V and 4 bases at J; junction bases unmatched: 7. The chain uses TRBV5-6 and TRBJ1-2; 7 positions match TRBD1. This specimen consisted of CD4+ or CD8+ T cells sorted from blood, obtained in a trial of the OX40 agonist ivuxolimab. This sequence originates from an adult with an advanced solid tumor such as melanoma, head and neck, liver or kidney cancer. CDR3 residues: CASSHATGPYGYTF. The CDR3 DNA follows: TGTGCCAGCAGCCATGCGACAGGGCCCTATGGCTACACCTTC. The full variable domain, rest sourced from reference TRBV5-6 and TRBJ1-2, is DAGVTQSPTHLIKTRGQQVTLRCSPKSGHDTVSWYQQALGQGPQFIFQYYEEEERQRGNFPDRFSGHQFPNYSSELNVNALLLGDSALYLCASSHATGPYGYTFGSGTRLTVV.